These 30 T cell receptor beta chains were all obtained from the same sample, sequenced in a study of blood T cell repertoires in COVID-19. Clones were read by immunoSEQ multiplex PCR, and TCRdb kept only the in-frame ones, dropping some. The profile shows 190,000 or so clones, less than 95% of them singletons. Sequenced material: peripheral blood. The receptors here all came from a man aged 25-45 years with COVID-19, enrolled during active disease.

The CDR3 here is CASSFLAGAYNEQFF. DNA of the CDR3: TGTGCCAGCAGCTTCCTAGCGGGGGCTTACAATGAGCAGTTCTTC. V gene TRBV11-2 combines with J gene TRBJ2-1, with TRBD2 matching over 10 bases. The CDR3 length is 15 residues. Germline assignment: CDR1 SGHAT and CDR2 FQNNGV. V lost 3 bases and J lost 4; bases outside the gene matches: 3.

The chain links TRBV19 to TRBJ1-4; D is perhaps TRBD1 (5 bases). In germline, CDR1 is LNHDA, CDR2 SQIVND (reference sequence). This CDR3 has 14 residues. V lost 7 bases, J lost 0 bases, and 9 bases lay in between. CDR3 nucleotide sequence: TGTGCCAGTAATAGGGGTGCAACTAATGAAAAACTGTTTTTT. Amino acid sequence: CASNRGATNEKLFF.

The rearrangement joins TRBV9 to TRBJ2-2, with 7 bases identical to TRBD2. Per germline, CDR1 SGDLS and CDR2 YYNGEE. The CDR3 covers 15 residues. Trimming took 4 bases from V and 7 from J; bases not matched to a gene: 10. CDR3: CASSPGLGAGGELFF. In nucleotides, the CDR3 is TGTGCCAGCAGCCCAGGACTAGGAGCCGGCGGGGAGCTGTTTTTT.

The CDR3: CASSPSYGTRAQTGELFF. The CDR3 DNA reads TGCGCCAGCAGCCCGTCGTACGGGACACGGGCCCAAACCGGGGAGCTGTTTTTT. This chain joins TRBV5-1 and TRBJ2-2; D is perhaps TRBD1 (6 bases). The germline V and J ends were trimmed by 4 bases and 5 bases, with 24 bases remaining between them. The germline V gene has CDR1 SGHRS and CDR2 YFSETQ. The CDR3 length is 18 residues.

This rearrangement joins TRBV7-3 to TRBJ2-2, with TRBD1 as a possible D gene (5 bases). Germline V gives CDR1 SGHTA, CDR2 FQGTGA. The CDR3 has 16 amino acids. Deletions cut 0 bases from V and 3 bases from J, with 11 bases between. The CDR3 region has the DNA TGTGCCAGCAGCTTAACGAGGACACCTGACACCGGGGAGCTGTTTTTT. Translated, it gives CASSLTRTPDTGELFF.

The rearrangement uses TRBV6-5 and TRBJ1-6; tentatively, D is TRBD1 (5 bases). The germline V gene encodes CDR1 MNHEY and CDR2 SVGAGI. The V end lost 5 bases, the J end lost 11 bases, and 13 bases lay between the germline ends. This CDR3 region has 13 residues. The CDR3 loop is CASSQGLGTPLHF. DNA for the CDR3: TGTGCCAGCAGTCAGGGATTGGGTACACCCCTCCACTTT.

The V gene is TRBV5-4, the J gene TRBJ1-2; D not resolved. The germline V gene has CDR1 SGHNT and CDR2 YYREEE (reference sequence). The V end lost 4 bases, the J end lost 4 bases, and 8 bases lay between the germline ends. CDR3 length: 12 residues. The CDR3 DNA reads TGTGCCAGCAGCCCCGGGGTCTATGGCTACACCTTC. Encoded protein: CASSPGVYGYTF. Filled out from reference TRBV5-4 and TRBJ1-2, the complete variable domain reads ETGVTQSPTHLIKTRGQQVTLRCSSQSGHNTVSWYQQALGQGPQFIFQYYREEENGRGNFPPRFSGLQFPNYSSELNVNALELDDSALYLCASSPGVYGYTFGSGTRLTVV.

The chain's CDR3 is CASRRLGGELFF. In DNA form, the CDR3 reads TGTGCCAGCCGTCGCCTCGGCGGGGAGCTGTTTTTT. V is TRBV19 and J is TRBJ2-2; D remains ambiguous. This CDR3 is built from 12 residues. V gave up 9 bases and J gave up 7 bases, with 12 bases separating them. The V gene's germline CDR1 is LNHDA and CDR2 SQIVND (reference sequence).

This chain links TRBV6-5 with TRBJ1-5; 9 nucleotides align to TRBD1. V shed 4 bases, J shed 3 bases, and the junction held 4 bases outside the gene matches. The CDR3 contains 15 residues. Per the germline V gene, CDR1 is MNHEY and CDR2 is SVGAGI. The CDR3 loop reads CASSSNRGLNQPQHF. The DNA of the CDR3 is TGTGCCAGCAGTTCAAACAGGGGGCTCAATCAGCCCCAGCATTTT.

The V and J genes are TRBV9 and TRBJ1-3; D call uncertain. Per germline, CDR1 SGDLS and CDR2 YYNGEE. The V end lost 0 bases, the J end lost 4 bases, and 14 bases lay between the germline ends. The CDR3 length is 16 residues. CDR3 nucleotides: TGTGCCAGCAGCGTAGAAGGCCCCGCGGGGGGAAACACCATATATTTT. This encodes CASSVEGPAGGNTIYF.

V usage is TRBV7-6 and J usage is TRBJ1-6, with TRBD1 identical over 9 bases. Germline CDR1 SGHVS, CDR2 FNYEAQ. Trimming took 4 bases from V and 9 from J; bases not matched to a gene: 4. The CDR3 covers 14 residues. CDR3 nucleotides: TGTGCCAGCAGCTCAACAGGGGGCGGTTCACCCCTCCACTTT. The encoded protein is CASSSTGGGSPLHF.

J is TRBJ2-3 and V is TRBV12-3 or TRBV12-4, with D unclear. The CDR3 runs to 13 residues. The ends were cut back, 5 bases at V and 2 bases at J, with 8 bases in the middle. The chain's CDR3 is CASSMGVTDTQYF. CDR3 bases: TGTGCCAGCAGTATGGGCGTCACAGATACGCAGTATTTT.

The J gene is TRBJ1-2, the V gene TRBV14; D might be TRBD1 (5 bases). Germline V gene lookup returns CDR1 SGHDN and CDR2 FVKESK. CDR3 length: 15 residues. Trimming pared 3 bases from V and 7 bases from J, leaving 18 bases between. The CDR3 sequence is CASSHAPRGEGGYTF. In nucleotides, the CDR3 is TGTGCCAGCAGCCACGCGCCGCGGGGGGAGGGTGGCTACACCTTC.

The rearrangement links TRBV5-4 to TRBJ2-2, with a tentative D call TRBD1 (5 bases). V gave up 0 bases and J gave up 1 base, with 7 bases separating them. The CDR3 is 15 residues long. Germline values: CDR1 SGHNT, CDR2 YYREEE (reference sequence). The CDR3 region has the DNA TGTGCCAGCAGCTTGGACAGGTGGAACACCGGGGAGCTGTTTTTT. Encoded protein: CASSLDRWNTGELFF. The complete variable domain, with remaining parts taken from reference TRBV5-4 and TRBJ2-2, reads ETGVTQSPTHLIKTRGQQVTLRCSSQSGHNTVSWYQQALGQGPQFIFQYYREEENGRGNFPPRFSGLQFPNYSSELNVNALELDDSALYLCASSLDRWNTGELFFGEGSRLTVL.

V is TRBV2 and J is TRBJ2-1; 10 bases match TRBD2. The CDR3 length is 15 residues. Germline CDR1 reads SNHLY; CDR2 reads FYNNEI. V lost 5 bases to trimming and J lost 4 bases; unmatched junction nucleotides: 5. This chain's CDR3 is CASSISGGSYNEQFF. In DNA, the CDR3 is TGTGCCAGCAGTATTAGCGGGGGGAGTTACAATGAGCAGTTCTTC.

The CDR3 here is CASSPTPAGRTGNTIYF. The CDR3 DNA sequence: TGTGCCAGCTCACCTACCCCGGCAGGGAGGACCGGAAACACCATATATTTT. V and J are TRBV18 and TRBJ1-3, with D perhaps matching TRBD1 (5 bases). Germline V gene data show CDR1 as KGHSH and CDR2 as LQKENI. The V gene lost 3 bases and the J gene lost 4 bases, with 19 bases spanning the gap. The CDR3 covers 17 residues.

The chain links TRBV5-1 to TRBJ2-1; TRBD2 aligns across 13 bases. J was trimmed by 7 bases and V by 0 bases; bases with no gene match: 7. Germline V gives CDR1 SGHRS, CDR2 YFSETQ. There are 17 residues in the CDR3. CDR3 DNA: TGCGCCAGCAGCTTGGTTACTAGCGGGGGGGCCCGGAATGAGCAGTTCTTC. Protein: CASSLVTSGGARNEQFF.

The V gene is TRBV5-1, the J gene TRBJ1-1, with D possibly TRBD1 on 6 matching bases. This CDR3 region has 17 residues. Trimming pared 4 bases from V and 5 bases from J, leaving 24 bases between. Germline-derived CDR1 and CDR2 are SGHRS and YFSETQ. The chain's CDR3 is CASSALDDGRGRTEAFF. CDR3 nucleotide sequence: TGCGCCAGCAGCGCCCTTGATGACGGCAGGGGAAGAACTGAAGCTTTCTTT.

The chain's CDR3 is CASSQDPNPRRSGYTF. CDR3 nucleotides: TGCGCCAGCAGCCAAGACCCCAACCCCAGGAGGTCAGGCTACACCTTC. The chain has TRBV4-1 and TRBJ1-2; no reliable D call. This CDR3 has 16 amino acids. CDR1 is MGHRA, CDR2 YSYEKL, per germline. The ends were cut back, 0 bases at V and 8 bases at J, with 19 bases in the middle.

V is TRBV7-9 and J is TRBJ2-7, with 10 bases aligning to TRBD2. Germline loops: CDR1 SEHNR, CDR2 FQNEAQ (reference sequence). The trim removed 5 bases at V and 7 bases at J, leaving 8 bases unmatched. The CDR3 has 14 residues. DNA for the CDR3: TGTGCCAGCAGCCCAAGCGGGGGGGCGGGAGAGCAGTACTTC. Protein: CASSPSGGAGEQYF.

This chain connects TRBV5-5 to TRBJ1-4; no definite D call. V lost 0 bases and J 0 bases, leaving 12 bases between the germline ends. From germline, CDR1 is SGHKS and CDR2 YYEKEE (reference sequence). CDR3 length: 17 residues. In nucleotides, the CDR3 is TGTGCCAGCAGCTTGGGATCAGGAGGGTCAACTAATGAAAAACTGTTTTTT. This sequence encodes CASSLGSGGSTNEKLFF.

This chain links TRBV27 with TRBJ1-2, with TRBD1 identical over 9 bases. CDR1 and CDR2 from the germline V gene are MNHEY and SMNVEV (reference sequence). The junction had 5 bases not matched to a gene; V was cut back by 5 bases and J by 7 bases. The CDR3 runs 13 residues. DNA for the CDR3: TGTGCCAGCAGTCTAAACAGGGGGCGTGGCTACACCTTC. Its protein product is CASSLNRGRGYTF.

CDR3 residues: CASSVTRFYGYTF. CDR3 in DNA: TGCGCCAGCAGTGTTACGAGATTCTATGGCTACACCTTC. The chain has TRBV10-1 and TRBJ1-2; D is ambiguous. The CDR3 has 13 amino acids. The V end lost 4 bases, the J end lost 4 bases, and 10 bases lay between the germline ends. Germline-derived CDR1 and CDR2 are WNHNN and SYGVQD (reference sequence).

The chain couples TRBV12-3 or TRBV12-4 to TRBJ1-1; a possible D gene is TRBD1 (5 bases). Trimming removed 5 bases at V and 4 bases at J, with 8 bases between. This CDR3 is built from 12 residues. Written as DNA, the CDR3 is TGTGCCAGCAGTGGTCAGGGCACTGAAGCTTTCTTT. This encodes CASSGQGTEAFF.

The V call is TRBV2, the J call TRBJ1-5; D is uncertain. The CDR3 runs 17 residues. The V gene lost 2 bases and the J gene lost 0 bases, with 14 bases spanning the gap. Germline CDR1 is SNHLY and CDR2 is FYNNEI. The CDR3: CASSERLHSNSNQPQHF. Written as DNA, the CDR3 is TGTGCCAGCAGTGAAAGGCTTCACAGCAATAGCAATCAGCCCCAGCATTTT.

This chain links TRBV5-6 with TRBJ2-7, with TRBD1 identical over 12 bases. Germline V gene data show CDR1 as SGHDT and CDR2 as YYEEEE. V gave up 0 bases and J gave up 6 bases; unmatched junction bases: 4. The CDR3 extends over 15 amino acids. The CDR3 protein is CASSLGGTGGAEQYF. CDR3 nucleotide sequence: TGTGCCAGCAGCTTGGGCGGGACAGGGGGCGCCGAGCAGTACTTC.

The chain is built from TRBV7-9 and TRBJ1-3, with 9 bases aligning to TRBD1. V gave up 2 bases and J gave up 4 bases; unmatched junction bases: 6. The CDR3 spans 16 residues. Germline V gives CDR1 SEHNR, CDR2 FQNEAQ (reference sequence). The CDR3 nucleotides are TGTGCCAGCAGCTTACCACAGGGGGCGCGGGGAAACACCATATATTTT. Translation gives CASSLPQGARGNTIYF.

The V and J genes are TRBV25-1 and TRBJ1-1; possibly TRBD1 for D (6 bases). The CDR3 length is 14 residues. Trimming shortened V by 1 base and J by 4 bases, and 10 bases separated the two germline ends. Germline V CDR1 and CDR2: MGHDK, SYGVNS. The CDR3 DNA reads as TGTGCCAGCAGTGAATCAGGCAGGGGCACTGAAGCTTTCTTT. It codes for CASSESGRGTEAFF.

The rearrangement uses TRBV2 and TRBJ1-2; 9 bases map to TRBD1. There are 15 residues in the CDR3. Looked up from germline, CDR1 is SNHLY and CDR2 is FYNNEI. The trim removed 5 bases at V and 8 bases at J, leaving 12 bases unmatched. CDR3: CASSITRDRDRGYTF. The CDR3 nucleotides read TGTGCCAGCAGTATAACACGGGACAGGGACAGGGGCTACACCTTC. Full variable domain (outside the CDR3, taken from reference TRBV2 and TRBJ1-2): EPEVTQTPSHQVTQMGQEVILRCVPISNHLYFYWYRQILGQKVEFLVSFYNNEISEKSEIFDDQFSVERPDGSNFTLKIRSTKLEDSAMYFCASSITRDRDRGYTFGSGTRLTVV.

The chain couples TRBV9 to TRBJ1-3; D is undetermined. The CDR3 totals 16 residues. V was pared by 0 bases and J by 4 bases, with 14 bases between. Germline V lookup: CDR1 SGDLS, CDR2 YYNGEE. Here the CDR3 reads CASSVGSRGVGNTIYF. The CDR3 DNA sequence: TGTGCCAGCAGCGTAGGTTCACGCGGCGTCGGAAACACCATATATTTT.